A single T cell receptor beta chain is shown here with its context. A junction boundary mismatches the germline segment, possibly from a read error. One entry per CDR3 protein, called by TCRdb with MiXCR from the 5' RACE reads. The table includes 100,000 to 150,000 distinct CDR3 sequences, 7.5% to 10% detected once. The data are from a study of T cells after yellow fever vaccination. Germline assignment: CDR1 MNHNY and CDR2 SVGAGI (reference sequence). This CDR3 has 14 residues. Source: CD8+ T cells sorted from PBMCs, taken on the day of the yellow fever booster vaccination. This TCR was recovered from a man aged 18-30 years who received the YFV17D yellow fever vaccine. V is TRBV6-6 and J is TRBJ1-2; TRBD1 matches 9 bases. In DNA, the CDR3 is TGTGCCAGCAGTTACACAGGGGGCGGGTATGGCCACACCTTC. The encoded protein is CASSYTGGGYGHTF.